This T cell receptor beta chain came from a study of OX40 agonist ivuxolimab in advanced cancers. Only in-frame clones appear in the TCRdb table, and some are missing; sequencing was by immunoSEQ multiplex PCR. The data show approximately 61,000 clones, about 88% seen once. The CDR3 sequence is 15 residues long. The V gene's germline CDR1 is MGHRA and CDR2 YSYEKL. Trimming left V 4 bases short and J 1 base short, with 13 bases between. This sequence originates from an adult with an advanced solid tumor such as melanoma, head and neck, liver or kidney cancer. The chain links TRBV4-1 to TRBJ2-5, with D uncertain. Sequenced here: CD4+ or CD8+ T cells sorted from blood, sampled in a trial of the OX40 agonist ivuxolimab. In nucleotides, the CDR3 is TGCGCCAGCAGCCTCGTCCTGTCGGTCCAAGAGACCCAGTACTTC. Protein sequence: CASSLVLSVQETQYF.